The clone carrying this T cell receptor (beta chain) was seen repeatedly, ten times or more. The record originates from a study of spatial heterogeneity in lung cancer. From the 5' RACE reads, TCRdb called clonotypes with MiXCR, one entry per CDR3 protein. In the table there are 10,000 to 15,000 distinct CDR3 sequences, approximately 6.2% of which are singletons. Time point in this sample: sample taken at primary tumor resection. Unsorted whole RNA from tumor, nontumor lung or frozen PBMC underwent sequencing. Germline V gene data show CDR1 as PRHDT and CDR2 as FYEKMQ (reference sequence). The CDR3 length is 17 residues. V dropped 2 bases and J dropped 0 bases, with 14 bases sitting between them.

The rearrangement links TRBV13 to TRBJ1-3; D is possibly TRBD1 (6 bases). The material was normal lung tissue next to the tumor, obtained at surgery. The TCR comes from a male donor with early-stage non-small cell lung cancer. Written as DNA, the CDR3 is TGTGCCAGCAGCTTAAGGGGGGGACGGATCTCTGGAAACACCATATATTTT. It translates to CASSLRGGRISGNTIYF.